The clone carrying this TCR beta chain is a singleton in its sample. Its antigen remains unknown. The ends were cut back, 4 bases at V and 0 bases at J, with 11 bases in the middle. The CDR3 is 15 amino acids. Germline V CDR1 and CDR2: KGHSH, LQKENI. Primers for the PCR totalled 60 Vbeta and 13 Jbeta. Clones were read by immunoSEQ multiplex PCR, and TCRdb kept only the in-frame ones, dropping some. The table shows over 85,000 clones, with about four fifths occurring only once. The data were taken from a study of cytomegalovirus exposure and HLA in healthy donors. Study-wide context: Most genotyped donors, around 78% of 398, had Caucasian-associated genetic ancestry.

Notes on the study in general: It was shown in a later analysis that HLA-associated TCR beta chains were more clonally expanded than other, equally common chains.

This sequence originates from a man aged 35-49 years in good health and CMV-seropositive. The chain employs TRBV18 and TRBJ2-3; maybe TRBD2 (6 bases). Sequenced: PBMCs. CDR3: CASSRDAGSTDTQYF. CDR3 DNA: TGTGCCAGCTCACGTGACGCGGGGAGCACAGATACGCAGTATTTT.